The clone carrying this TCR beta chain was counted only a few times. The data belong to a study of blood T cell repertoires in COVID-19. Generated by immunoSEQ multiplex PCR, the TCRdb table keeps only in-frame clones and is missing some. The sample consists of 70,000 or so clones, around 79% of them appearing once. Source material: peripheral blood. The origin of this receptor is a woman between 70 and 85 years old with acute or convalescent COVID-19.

The CDR3 coding sequence is TGTGCCAGCAGTAAACAGGCTTACTATGGCTACACCTTC. It codes for CASSKQAYYGYTF. The rearrangement links TRBV28 to TRBJ1-2, with D possibly TRBD1 on 5 matching bases. There are 13 residues in the CDR3. V dropped 5 bases and J dropped 3 bases, with 10 bases sitting between them. Per the germline V gene, CDR1 is MDHEN and CDR2 is SYDVKM.